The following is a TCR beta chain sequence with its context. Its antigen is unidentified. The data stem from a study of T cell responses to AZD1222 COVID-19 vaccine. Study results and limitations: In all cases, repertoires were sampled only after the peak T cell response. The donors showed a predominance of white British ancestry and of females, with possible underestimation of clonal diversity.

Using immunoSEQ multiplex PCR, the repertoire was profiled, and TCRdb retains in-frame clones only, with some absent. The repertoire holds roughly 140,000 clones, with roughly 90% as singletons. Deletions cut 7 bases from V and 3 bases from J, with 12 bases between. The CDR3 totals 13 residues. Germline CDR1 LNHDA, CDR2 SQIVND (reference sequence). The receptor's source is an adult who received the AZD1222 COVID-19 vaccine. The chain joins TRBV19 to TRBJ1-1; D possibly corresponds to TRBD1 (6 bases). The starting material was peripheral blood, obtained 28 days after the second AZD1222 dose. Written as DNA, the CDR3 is TGTGCCAGTAACAGGGAGGGAGACACTGAAGCTTTCTTT. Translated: CASNREGDTEAFF.